The clone carrying this T cell receptor (beta chain) was seen a single time. Its antigen is currently unknown. Sequence at one end of the junction differs from germline and may be a read error. This CDR3 comprises 15 residues. Germline V lookup: CDR1 SGHVS, CDR2 FQNEAQ. As previously described, bulk TCR libraries were made using listed TCR primers. A single record per CDR3 protein comes from TCRdb applying MiXCR to the PCR reads. The repertoire holds under 600,000 distinct CDR3 sequences, with around 25% as singletons. For naive CD8 T cells, sorting used the CD8+CD4-CCR7+CD45RA+ phenotype. The data were taken from a study of molecular identifiers for immune sequencing clone quantification. Study-wide results and limits: Highly expanded clones may be undercounted when identical TCR molecules share barcodes. Spike-in Jurkat TCR RNA from a single cell reportedly registered among about a million naive cells.

The V call is TRBV7-8, the J call TRBJ2-7; 10 nucleotides match TRBD1. Sequenced: naive CD8+ T cells from blood, with Jurkat cell RNA spiked in. This sample's subset: FACS-sorted CD8+CD4-CCR7+CD45RA+ naive T cells. This receptor was obtained from a human donor in good health. Some libraries in this study had Jurkat cell RNA spiked in. The chain's CDR3 is CASKRQGAAHYVQYF. In DNA form, the CDR3 reads TGTGCCAGCAAGAGACAGGGGGCGGCCCACTACGTGCAGTACTTC.